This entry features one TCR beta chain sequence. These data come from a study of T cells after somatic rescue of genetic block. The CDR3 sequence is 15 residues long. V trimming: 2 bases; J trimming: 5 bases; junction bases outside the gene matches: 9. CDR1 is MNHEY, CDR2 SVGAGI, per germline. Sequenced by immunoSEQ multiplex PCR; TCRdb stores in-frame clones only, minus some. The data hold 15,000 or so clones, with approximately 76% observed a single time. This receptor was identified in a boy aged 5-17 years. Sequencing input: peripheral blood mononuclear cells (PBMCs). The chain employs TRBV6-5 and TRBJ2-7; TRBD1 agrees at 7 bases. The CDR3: CASSYGRQGVHEQYF. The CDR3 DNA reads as TGTGCCAGCAGTTACGGTAGACAGGGAGTACACGAGCAGTACTTC.